The TCR beta chain described here comes from a study of blood T cell repertoires in COVID-19. Germline V lookup: CDR1 SGHTA, CDR2 FQGNSA. With 2 bases removed from V and 3 bases from J, the gap between germline ends came to 10 bases. CDR3 length: 15 amino acids. The method was immunoSEQ multiplex PCR; TCRdb's version includes in-frame clones alone and lacks a portion of them. The sample holds some 76,000 clones, less than 95% seen once. The receptor's source is a woman under 30 with acute or convalescent COVID-19. The rearrangement joins TRBV7-2 to TRBJ2-2; D is possibly TRBD2 (6 bases). The sequencing sample was made of peripheral blood. CDR3 sequence: CASSLSGGDTGELFF. DNA for the CDR3: TGTGCCAGCAGCTTATCCGGGGGAGACACCGGGGAGCTGTTTTTT.